This record looks at one TCR beta chain sequence and its context. No antigen is known for it. Only in-frame clones appear in the TCRdb table, and some are missing; sequencing was by immunoSEQ multiplex PCR. The profile shows around 1.5 million clones, about 98% of them singletons. The data derive from a study of shared clonotypes between healthy human individuals. Study as a whole: Researchers assigned three CD4 naive, three CD4 memory, two CD8 naive and one CD8 memory plate to each donor. Study findings and constraints: Sequencing depth was expected to influence donor clonotype sharing.

The donors, healthy adults who were HIV-negative, had experienced no recent acute infections or vaccinations. The sample taken for sequencing was naive CD4+ T cells sorted from blood. The subset is: CD45RA+ positively selected. The receptor was derived from a man younger than 40 in good health.

This CDR3 is CSVEIPWDSGANVLTF. CDR3 nucleotide sequence: TGCAGCGTTGAAATACCGTGGGACTCTGGGGCCAACGTCCTGACTTTC. The rearrangement links TRBV29-1 to TRBJ2-6; D uncertain. CDR3 size: 16 residues. The V gene lost 2 bases and the J gene lost 0 bases, with 11 bases spanning the gap. In germline, CDR1 is SQVTM, CDR2 ANQGSEA.